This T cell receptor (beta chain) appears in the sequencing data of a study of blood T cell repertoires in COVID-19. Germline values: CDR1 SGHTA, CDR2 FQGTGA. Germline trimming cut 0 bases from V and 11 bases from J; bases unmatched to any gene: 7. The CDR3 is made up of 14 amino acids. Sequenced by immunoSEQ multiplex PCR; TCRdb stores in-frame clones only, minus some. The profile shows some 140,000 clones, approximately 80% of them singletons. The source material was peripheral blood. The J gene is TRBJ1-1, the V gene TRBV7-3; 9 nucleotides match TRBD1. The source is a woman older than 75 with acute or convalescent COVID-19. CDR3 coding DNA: TGTGCCAGCAGCTTAACATCCGGGACAGGGTTGGCTTTCTTT. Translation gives CASSLTSGTGLAFF.